This TCR beta chain was identified in a study of T cells in Graves' hyperthyroidism and ophthalmopathy. Study-level results: The model forecast ophthalmopathy, anticipating it by a median about 7 months before onset. In the blood, most expanded thyroid clonotypes above 0.001 appeared as well.

For ophthalmopathy patients, the Clinical Activity Score was at least 3 and the NOSPECS grade at least 4; duration was under 3 months. Uncontrolled infection, other autoimmune disease, pregnancy or lactation led to exclusion. Per germline, CDR1 KGHDR and CDR2 SFDVKD. Trimming shortened V by 4 bases and J by 2 bases, and 8 bases separated the two germline ends. The CDR3 sequence is 14 residues long. As for this clonotype: The antigen is unknown.

It was RNA transcripts that yielded the amplified TCR beta CDR3 regions. TCR CDR3 regions were first amplified by RT-PCR with HTBI primers. TCRdb reprocessed the multiplex PCR reads with MiXCR, giving one entry per CDR3 protein. The profile shows tens of thousands of distinct CDR3 sequences, roughly 50% of them singletons. Specimen: blood. The V call is TRBV24-1, the J call TRBJ2-1; tentatively, D is TRBD1 (6 bases). This receptor was taken from a woman between 25 and 40 years old with Graves' ophthalmopathy. The CDR3 DNA sequence: TGTGCCACCAGTGAAGAGGGGGCCTACAATGAGCAGTTCTTC. As protein: CATSEEGAYNEQFF.